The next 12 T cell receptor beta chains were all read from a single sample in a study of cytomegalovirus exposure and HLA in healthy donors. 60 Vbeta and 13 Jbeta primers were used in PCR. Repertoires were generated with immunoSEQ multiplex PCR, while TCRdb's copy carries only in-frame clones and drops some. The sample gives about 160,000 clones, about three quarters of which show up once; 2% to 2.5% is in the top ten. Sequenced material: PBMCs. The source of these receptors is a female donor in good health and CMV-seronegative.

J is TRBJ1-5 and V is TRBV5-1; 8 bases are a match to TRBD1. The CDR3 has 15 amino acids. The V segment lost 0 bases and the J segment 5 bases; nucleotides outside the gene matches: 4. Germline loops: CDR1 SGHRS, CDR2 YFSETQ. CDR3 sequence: CASSLGGQDDQPQHF. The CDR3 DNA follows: TGCGCCAGCAGCTTGGGGGGACAGGACGATCAGCCCCAGCATTTT.

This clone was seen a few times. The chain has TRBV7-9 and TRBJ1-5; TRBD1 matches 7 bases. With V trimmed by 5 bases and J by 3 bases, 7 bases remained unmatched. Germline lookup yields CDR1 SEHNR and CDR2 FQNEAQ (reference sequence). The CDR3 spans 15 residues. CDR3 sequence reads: CASSVSGTVNQPQHF. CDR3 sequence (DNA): TGTGCCAGCAGCGTGTCCGGGACAGTCAATCAGCCCCAGCATTTT.

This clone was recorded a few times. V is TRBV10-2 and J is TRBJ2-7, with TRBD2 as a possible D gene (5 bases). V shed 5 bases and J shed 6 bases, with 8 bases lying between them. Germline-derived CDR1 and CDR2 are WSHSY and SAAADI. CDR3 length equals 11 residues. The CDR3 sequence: CASSRAGEQYF. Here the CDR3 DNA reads TGCGCCAGCAGTCGGGCGGGCGAGCAGTACTTC.

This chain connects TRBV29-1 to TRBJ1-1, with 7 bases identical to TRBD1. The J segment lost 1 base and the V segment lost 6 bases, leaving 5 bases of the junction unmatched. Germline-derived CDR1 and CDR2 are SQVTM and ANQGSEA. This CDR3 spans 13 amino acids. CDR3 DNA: TGCAGCGTCACGGGACAGCCGAACACTGAAGCTTTCTTT. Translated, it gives CSVTGQPNTEAFF.

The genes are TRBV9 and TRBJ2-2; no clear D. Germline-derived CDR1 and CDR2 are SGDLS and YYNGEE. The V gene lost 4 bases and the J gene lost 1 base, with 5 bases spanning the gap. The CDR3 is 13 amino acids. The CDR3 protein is CASSHRNTGELFF. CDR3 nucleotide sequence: TGTGCCAGCAGCCACAGGAACACCGGGGAGCTGTTTTTT.

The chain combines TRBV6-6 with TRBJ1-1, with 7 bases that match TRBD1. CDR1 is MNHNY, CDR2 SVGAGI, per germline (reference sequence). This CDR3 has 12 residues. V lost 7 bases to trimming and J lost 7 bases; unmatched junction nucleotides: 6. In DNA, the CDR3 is TGTGCCAGCAAGACCTACAGGGGTGAAGCTTTCTTT. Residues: CASKTYRGEAFF.

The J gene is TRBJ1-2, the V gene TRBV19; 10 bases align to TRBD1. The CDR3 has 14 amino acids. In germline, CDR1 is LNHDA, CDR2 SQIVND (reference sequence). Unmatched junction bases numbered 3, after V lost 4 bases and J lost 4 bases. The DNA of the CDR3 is TGTGCCAGTAGTACCCGGGACAGGGGCTATGGCTACACCTTC. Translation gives CASSTRDRGYGYTF.

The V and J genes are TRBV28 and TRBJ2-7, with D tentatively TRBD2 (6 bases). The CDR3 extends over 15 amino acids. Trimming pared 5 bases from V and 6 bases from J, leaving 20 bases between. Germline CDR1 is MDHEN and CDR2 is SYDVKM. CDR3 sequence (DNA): TGTGCCAGCAGTCCTTCAACCCTTCGGGGGTCCGAGCAGTACTTC. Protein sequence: CASSPSTLRGSEQYF.

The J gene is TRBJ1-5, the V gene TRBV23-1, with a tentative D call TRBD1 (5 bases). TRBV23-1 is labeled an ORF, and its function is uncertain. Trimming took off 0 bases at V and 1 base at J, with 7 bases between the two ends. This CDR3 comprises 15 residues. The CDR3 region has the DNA TGCGCCAGCAGTCAATCGGGGCGGAGCAATCAGCCCCAGCATTTT. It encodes CASSQSGRSNQPQHF.

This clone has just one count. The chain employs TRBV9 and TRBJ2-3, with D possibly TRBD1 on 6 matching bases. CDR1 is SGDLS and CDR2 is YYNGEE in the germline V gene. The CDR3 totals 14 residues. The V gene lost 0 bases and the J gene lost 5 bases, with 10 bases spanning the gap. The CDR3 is CASSVGGRVDTQYF. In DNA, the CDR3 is TGTGCCAGCAGCGTAGGGGGGCGGGTAGATACGCAGTATTTT.

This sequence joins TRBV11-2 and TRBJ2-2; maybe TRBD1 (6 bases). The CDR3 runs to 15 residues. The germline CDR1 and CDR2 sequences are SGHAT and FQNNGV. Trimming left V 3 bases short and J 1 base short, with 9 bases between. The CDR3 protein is CASSFPRGNTGELFF. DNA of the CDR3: TGTGCCAGCAGCTTCCCCAGGGGGAACACCGGGGAGCTGTTTTTT.

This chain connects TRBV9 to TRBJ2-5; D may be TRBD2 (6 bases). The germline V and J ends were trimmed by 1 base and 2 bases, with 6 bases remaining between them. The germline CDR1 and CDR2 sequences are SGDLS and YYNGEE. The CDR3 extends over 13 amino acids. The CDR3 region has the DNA TGTGCCAGCAGCGTACTAGCGCAAGAGACCCAGTACTTC. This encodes CASSVLAQETQYF.